These T cell receptor beta chains were read from a single sample in a study of graft-versus-host responses after intestinal transplantation. Antigens of these TCRs are unknown. Here immunoSEQ multiplex PCR was the method, and the copy in TCRdb shows in-frame clones only, minus some. The sample lists under 100,000 clones, around 92% occurring once. Sequences were derived from unstimulated CD8+ T cells sorted from spleen or lymph node cells, sampled before transplant. Receptors were obtained from a human donor who was the organ donor for an intestinal transplant. The CDR3 runs from the conserved cysteine through the conserved F or W. Each record gives: CDR3 DNA, CDR3 protein, clone size, CDR3 length, J gene, D gene, V gene. The D gene is left open where the match is weak. Clone size is stated in some rows and not others, as once, few, many or a class when expanded.

CDR3 DNA: TGTGCCAGCAGGTCCCTCAGGGTATATAATTCACCCCTCCACTTT
CDR3 protein: CASRSLRVYNSPLHF
clone size: -
CDR3 length: 15
J gene: TRBJ1-6
D gene: -
V gene: TRBV27

CDR3 DNA: TGTGCCATCAGTGAGTCTCGAGAGGTCTACGAGCAGTACTTC
CDR3 protein: CAISESREVYEQYF
clone size: few
CDR3 length: 14
J gene: TRBJ2-7
D gene: -
V gene: TRBV10-3

CDR3 DNA: TGTGCCATCCCACTAGCGGGGCGTACAGATACGCAGTATTTT
CDR3 protein: CAIPLAGRTDTQYF
clone size: -
CDR3 length: 14
J gene: TRBJ2-3
D gene: TRBD2
V gene: TRBV5-4

CDR3 DNA: TGTGCCAGTAGTCCAGGGACAGGGGACACTGAAGCTTTCTTT
CDR3 protein: CASSPGTGDTEAFF
clone size: -
CDR3 length: 14
J gene: TRBJ1-1
D gene: TRBD1
V gene: TRBV19

CDR3 DNA: TGTGCCAGCAGCCATGGAACAGGGTGGGGCTACACCTTC
CDR3 protein: CASSHGTGWGYTF
clone size: -
CDR3 length: 13
J gene: TRBJ1-2
D gene: -
V gene: TRBV7-9

CDR3 DNA: TGTGCCAGTAGTATGGTAGGGACAGGGAACGAAAAACTGTTTTTT
CDR3 protein: CASSMVGTGNEKLFF
clone size: -
CDR3 length: 15
J gene: TRBJ1-4
D gene: TRBD1
V gene: TRBV19

CDR3 DNA: TGTGCCAGCAGCGTAGGGGTTGGGGCGTTGTCCTACGAGCAGTACTTC
CDR3 protein: CASSVGVGALSYEQYF
clone size: -
CDR3 length: 16
J gene: TRBJ2-7
D gene: -
V gene: TRBV9

CDR3 DNA: TGTGCCAGTAGTAAGGGGACAGGGAGAGGGTCGGATGGCTACACCTTC
CDR3 protein: CASSKGTGRGSDGYTF
clone size: -
CDR3 length: 16
J gene: TRBJ1-2
D gene: TRBD1
V gene: TRBV19

CDR3 DNA: TGTGCCAGCAACGGGAACTATGGCTACACCTTC
CDR3 protein: CASNGNYGYTF
clone size: -
CDR3 length: 11
J gene: TRBJ1-2
D gene: -
V gene: TRBV2

CDR3 DNA: TGTGCCAGCAGCTCAACAGGGGGAAACGAGCAGTACTTC
CDR3 protein: CASSSTGGNEQYF
clone size: -
CDR3 length: 13
J gene: TRBJ2-7
D gene: TRBD1
V gene: TRBV13

CDR3 DNA: TGTGCCAGCAGCCCTAGTGACACCGGGGAGCTGTTTTTT
CDR3 protein: CASSPSDTGELFF
clone size: few
CDR3 length: 13
J gene: TRBJ2-2
D gene: -
V gene: TRBV28

CDR3 DNA: TGTGCCAGCAGCGGACCCGGGACTAGCGGGGGGGCCAACACCGGGGAGCTGTTTTTT
CDR3 protein: CASSGPGTSGGANTGELFF
clone size: -
CDR3 length: 19
J gene: TRBJ2-2
D gene: TRBD2
V gene: TRBV9

CDR3 DNA: TGTGCCAGCAGTGTAGTCCGGGACACAAATTACGAGCAGTACTTC
CDR3 protein: CASSVVRDTNYEQYF
clone size: -
CDR3 length: 15
J gene: TRBJ2-7
D gene: -
V gene: TRBV6-1

CDR3 DNA: TGCGCCAGCAGCTTCCCTTCAACAGGGTATAACGATGAGCAGTTCTTC
CDR3 protein: CASSFPSTGYNDEQFF
clone size: -
CDR3 length: 16
J gene: TRBJ2-1
D gene: -
V gene: TRBV5-1

CDR3 DNA: TGTGCCAGCATGGGGACAGCCTACTATGGCTACACCTTC
CDR3 protein: CASMGTAYYGYTF
clone size: -
CDR3 length: 13
J gene: TRBJ1-2
D gene: TRBD1
V gene: TRBV2

CDR3 DNA: TGTGCCAGCAGTGCAACGACAGGTCTCGGGGAAAAACTGTTTTTT
CDR3 protein: CASSATTGLGEKLFF
clone size: -
CDR3 length: 15
J gene: TRBJ1-4
D gene: -
V gene: TRBV6-6

CDR3 DNA: TGTGCCAGCAGTGTCTACGGGTCCTACAATGAGCAGTTCTTC
CDR3 protein: CASSVYGSYNEQFF
clone size: -
CDR3 length: 14
J gene: TRBJ2-1
D gene: -
V gene: TRBV2

CDR3 DNA: TGTGCCAGTAAATTAACCTCGGGGGGCGGCGAAGATACGCAGTATTTT
CDR3 protein: CASKLTSGGGEDTQYF
clone size: -
CDR3 length: 16
J gene: TRBJ2-3
D gene: -
V gene: TRBV19

CDR3 DNA: TGCAGCGCTCCACAGGGATCGGGGACCCAGTACTTC
CDR3 protein: CSAPQGSGTQYF
clone size: -
CDR3 length: 12
J gene: TRBJ2-5
D gene: -
V gene: TRBV29-1

CDR3 DNA: TGTGCCACCAGCAGAGATGGCAGGACAGGGGGAAAGACCCAGTACTTC
CDR3 protein: CATSRDGRTGGKTQYF
clone size: -
CDR3 length: 16
J gene: TRBJ2-5
D gene: TRBD1
V gene: TRBV15

CDR3 DNA: TGTGCCATCAGTGAGTCGGGAGCGGGGGGTCGCCAAGAGACCCAGTACTTC
CDR3 protein: CAISESGAGGRQETQYF
clone size: -
CDR3 length: 17
J gene: TRBJ2-5
D gene: TRBD2
V gene: TRBV10-3

CDR3 DNA: TGTGCCAGCAGTTTGGGCAGCTCCTACGAGCAGTACTTC
CDR3 protein: CASSLGSSYEQYF
clone size: few
CDR3 length: 13
J gene: TRBJ2-7
D gene: -
V gene: TRBV19

CDR3 DNA: TGTGCCAGCGTTCGGACAGGGTTGCCCGAGCAGTACTTC
CDR3 protein: CASVRTGLPEQYF
clone size: -
CDR3 length: 13
J gene: TRBJ2-7
D gene: TRBD1
V gene: TRBV28

CDR3 DNA: TGTGCCAGCAGCGCCTCCAGGGTGGGGACTGAAGCTTTCTTT
CDR3 protein: CASSASRVGTEAFF
clone size: -
CDR3 length: 14
J gene: TRBJ1-1
D gene: -
V gene: TRBV2

CDR3 DNA: TGTGCCAGCAGCTCGTCACTAGTAGCTAAAAACATTCAGTACTTC
CDR3 protein: CASSSSLVAKNIQYF
clone size: -
CDR3 length: 15
J gene: TRBJ2-4
D gene: -
V gene: TRBV13

CDR3 DNA: TGTGCCAGCAGCTTAACAGCGGCGGACTCCTACGAGCAGTACTTC
CDR3 protein: CASSLTAADSYEQYF
clone size: -
CDR3 length: 15
J gene: TRBJ2-7
D gene: -
V gene: TRBV7-9

CDR3 DNA: TGCGCCAGCAGCCAAGATCTCGGGACAGGGGGCCAGCAGCCCCAGCATTTT
CDR3 protein: CASSQDLGTGGQQPQHF
clone size: -
CDR3 length: 17
J gene: TRBJ1-5
D gene: TRBD1
V gene: TRBV4-1

CDR3 DNA: TGTGCCAGCAGCGCCAGACAGGAGCTCTACGAGCAGTACTTC
CDR3 protein: CASSARQELYEQYF
clone size: -
CDR3 length: 14
J gene: TRBJ2-7
D gene: -
V gene: TRBV7-9

CDR3 DNA: TGTGCCAGTAGTATAGCCGGGGGGTCCTACAATGAGCAGTTCTTC
CDR3 protein: CASSIAGGSYNEQFF
clone size: -
CDR3 length: 15
J gene: TRBJ2-1
D gene: TRBD2
V gene: TRBV19

CDR3 DNA: TGTGCCAGCAGCTTAGGGCAGAACTATGGCTACACCTTC
CDR3 protein: CASSLGQNYGYTF
clone size: -
CDR3 length: 13
J gene: TRBJ1-2
D gene: -
V gene: TRBV7-8

CDR3 DNA: TGCGCCAGCAGCCAAGAGGGGAGAAATGAGCAGTTCTTC
CDR3 protein: CASSQEGRNEQFF
clone size: -
CDR3 length: 13
J gene: TRBJ2-1
D gene: -
V gene: TRBV4-1

CDR3 DNA: TGTGCCAGCAGTTACGGGACAGGGGCCTACGAGCAGTACTTC
CDR3 protein: CASSYGTGAYEQYF
clone size: -
CDR3 length: 14
J gene: TRBJ2-7
D gene: TRBD1
V gene: TRBV28

CDR3 DNA: TGTGCCAGCAGCCGCCAGGGCCTGGAAGCTTTCTTT
CDR3 protein: CASSRQGLEAFF
clone size: -
CDR3 length: 12
J gene: TRBJ1-1
D gene: -
V gene: TRBV2

CDR3 DNA: TGCGCCAGCAGCCCGGGGACTAGCGGCACCGGGGAGCTGTTTTTT
CDR3 protein: CASSPGTSGTGELFF
clone size: -
CDR3 length: 15
J gene: TRBJ2-2
D gene: TRBD2
V gene: TRBV4-3

CDR3 DNA: TGCGCCAGCAGCCAAGACCGGACAGGGCAGGAGACCCAGTACTTC
CDR3 protein: CASSQDRTGQETQYF
clone size: -
CDR3 length: 15
J gene: TRBJ2-5
D gene: TRBD1
V gene: TRBV4-1

CDR3 DNA: TGCGCCAGCAGTTTTTGGGGTAGCGGGGGGACCTACGAGCAGTACTTC
CDR3 protein: CASSFWGSGGTYEQYF
clone size: -
CDR3 length: 16
J gene: TRBJ2-7
D gene: TRBD2
V gene: TRBV5-1

CDR3 DNA: TGTGCCAGCAGCGTAGCGGGCACAGATACGCAGTATTTT
CDR3 protein: CASSVAGTDTQYF
clone size: -
CDR3 length: 13
J gene: TRBJ2-3
D gene: -
V gene: TRBV9

CDR3 DNA: TGCGCCAGCAGCCAAGATCGAGAAGTCCTCTCCTACGAGCAGTACTTC
CDR3 protein: CASSQDREVLSYEQYF
clone size: once
CDR3 length: 16
J gene: TRBJ2-7
D gene: -
V gene: TRBV4-3

CDR3 DNA: TGCGCCAGCAGTCTTACCATGGACAGGGTTAAGAACACTGAAGCTTTCTTT
CDR3 protein: CASSLTMDRVKNTEAFF
clone size: -
CDR3 length: 17
J gene: TRBJ1-1
D gene: TRBD1
V gene: TRBV23-1

CDR3 DNA: TGTGCCAGCAGTTACAGCGGGGGGGCCCACAATGAGCAGTTCTTC
CDR3 protein: CASSYSGGAHNEQFF
clone size: -
CDR3 length: 15
J gene: TRBJ2-1
D gene: TRBD2
V gene: TRBV6-5

CDR3 DNA: TGTGCCAGCAGTTTATCCGGGAGGGGCTACACCTTC
CDR3 protein: CASSLSGRGYTF
clone size: -
CDR3 length: 12
J gene: TRBJ1-2
D gene: -
V gene: TRBV27

CDR3 DNA: TGTGCCAGTAGTCCCCGGGGGGGCTCCTACAATGAGCAGTTCTTC
CDR3 protein: CASSPRGGSYNEQFF
clone size: once
CDR3 length: 15
J gene: TRBJ2-1
D gene: TRBD2
V gene: TRBV19

CDR3 DNA: TGTGCCAGCAGCTCCCGGACCTCGTACCAGGGTTACGAGCAGTACTTC
CDR3 protein: CASSSRTSYQGYEQYF
clone size: -
CDR3 length: 16
J gene: TRBJ2-7
D gene: -
V gene: TRBV7-9

CDR3 DNA: TGTGCCAGCAGCTGGGCCCCCGACGGTTCGGAGCAGTACTTC
CDR3 protein: CASSWAPDGSEQYF
clone size: -
CDR3 length: 14
J gene: TRBJ2-7
D gene: -
V gene: TRBV5-4

CDR3 DNA: TGCGCCAGCAGCCAAACGGACAGGAGCTCCTACAATGAGCAGTTCTTC
CDR3 protein: CASSQTDRSSYNEQFF
clone size: -
CDR3 length: 16
J gene: TRBJ2-1
D gene: TRBD1
V gene: TRBV4-3

CDR3 DNA: TGTGCCATCCGAGAGGCCGGGGAGCTGTTTTTT
CDR3 protein: CAIREAGELFF
clone size: -
CDR3 length: 11
J gene: TRBJ2-2
D gene: -
V gene: TRBV10-3

CDR3 DNA: TGTGCCAGCTCACGTAAGGCGGGGGGTTACACTGAAGCTTTCTTT
CDR3 protein: CASSRKAGGYTEAFF
clone size: once
CDR3 length: 15
J gene: TRBJ1-1
D gene: -
V gene: TRBV18

CDR3 DNA: TGTGCCAGCAGCCCAACGGTGGGCATGGCTTTCTTT
CDR3 protein: CASSPTVGMAFF
clone size: -
CDR3 length: 12
J gene: TRBJ1-1
D gene: -
V gene: TRBV27

CDR3 DNA: TGTGCCACCAGTACGACCGCTGGGGCTGGCACCGGGGAGCTGTTTTTT
CDR3 protein: CATSTTAGAGTGELFF
clone size: -
CDR3 length: 16
J gene: TRBJ2-2
D gene: -
V gene: TRBV15

CDR3 DNA: TGTGCCAGCAGTGAATACGGGGGGTACACAGATACGCAGTATTTT
CDR3 protein: CASSEYGGYTDTQYF
clone size: -
CDR3 length: 15
J gene: TRBJ2-3
D gene: TRBD2
V gene: TRBV6-4

CDR3 DNA: TGTGCCAGTACCCCGGGGGGGGCCGATACGCAGTATTTT
CDR3 protein: CASTPGGADTQYF
clone size: -
CDR3 length: 13
J gene: TRBJ2-3
D gene: TRBD2
V gene: TRBV19

CDR3 DNA: TGTGCCAGCAGTTCGACTCTAGCGGGGGACACCGGGGAGCTGTTTTTT
CDR3 protein: CASSSTLAGDTGELFF
clone size: -
CDR3 length: 16
J gene: TRBJ2-2
D gene: TRBD2
V gene: TRBV6-5

CDR3 DNA: TGTGCCAGCAGGGAAAAATTACTACATTGGCATCATCAGCCCCAGCATTTT
CDR3 protein: CASREKLLHWHHQPQHF
clone size: -
CDR3 length: 17
J gene: TRBJ1-5
D gene: -
V gene: TRBV21-1

CDR3 DNA: TGTGCCAGCAGCTTCCGGGACAGAGGGTACGAGCAGTACTTC
CDR3 protein: CASSFRDRGYEQYF
clone size: -
CDR3 length: 14
J gene: TRBJ2-7
D gene: TRBD1
V gene: TRBV11-1

CDR3 DNA: TGTGCCAGCAGCCTTACGGCGCGGGGGGGCTACGAGCAGTACTTC
CDR3 protein: CASSLTARGGYEQYF
clone size: -
CDR3 length: 15
J gene: TRBJ2-7
D gene: TRBD2
V gene: TRBV7-3